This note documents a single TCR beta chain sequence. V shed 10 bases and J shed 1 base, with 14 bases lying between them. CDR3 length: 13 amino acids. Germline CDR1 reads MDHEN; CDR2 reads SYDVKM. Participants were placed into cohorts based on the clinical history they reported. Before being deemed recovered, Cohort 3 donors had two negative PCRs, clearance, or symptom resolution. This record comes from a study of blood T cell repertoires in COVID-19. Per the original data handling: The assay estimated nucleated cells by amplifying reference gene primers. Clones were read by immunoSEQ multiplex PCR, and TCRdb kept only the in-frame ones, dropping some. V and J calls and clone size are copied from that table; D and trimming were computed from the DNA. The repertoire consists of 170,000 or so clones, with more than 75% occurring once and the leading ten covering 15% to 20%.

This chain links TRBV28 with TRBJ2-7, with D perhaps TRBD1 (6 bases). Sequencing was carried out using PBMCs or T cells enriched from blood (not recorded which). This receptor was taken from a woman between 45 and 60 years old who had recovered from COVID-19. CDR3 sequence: CATTDSRSYEQYF. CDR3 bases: TGTGCCACCACGGACAGCCGATCCTACGAGCAGTACTTC.